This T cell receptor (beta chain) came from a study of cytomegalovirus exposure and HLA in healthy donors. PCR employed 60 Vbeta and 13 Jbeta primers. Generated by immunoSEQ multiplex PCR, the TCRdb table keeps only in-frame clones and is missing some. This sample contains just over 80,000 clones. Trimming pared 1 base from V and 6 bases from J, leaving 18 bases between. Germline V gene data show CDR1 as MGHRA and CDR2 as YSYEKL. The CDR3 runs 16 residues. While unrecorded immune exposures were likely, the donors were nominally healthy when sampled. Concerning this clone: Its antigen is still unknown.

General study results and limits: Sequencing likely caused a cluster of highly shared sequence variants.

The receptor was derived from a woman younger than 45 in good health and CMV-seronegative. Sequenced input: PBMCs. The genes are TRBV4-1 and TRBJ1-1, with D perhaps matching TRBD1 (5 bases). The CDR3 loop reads CASSQVQGLSSPEAFF. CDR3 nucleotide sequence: TGCGCCAGCAGCCAAGTCCAGGGACTCTCGTCCCCTGAAGCTTTCTTT.